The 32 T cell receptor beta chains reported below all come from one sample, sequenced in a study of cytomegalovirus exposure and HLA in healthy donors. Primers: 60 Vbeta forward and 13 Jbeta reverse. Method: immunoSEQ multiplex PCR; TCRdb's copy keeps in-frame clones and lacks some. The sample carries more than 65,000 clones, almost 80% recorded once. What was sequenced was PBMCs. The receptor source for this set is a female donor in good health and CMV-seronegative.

DNA of the CDR3: TGTGCCAGCAGTACAGGTCTCCAAGAGCAGTTCTTC. This translates into CASSTGLQEQFF. The V call is TRBV28, the J call TRBJ2-1, with a tentative D call TRBD1 (5 bases). The CDR3 runs to 12 residues. V lost 5 bases and J 10 bases, leaving 12 bases between the germline ends. CDR1 and CDR2 from the germline V gene are MDHEN and SYDVKM. The full variable domain, rest sourced from reference TRBV28 and TRBJ2-1, is DVKVTQSSRYLVKRTGEKVFLECVQDMDHENMFWYRQDPGLGLRLIYFSYDVKMKEKGDIPEGYSVSREKKERFSLILESASTNQTSMYLCASSTGLQEQFFGPGTRLTVL.

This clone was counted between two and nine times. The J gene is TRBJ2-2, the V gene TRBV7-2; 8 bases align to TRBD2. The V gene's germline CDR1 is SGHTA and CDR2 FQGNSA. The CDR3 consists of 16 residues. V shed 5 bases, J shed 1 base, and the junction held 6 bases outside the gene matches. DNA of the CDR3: TGTGCCAGCAGCCTTTTCGGGGGGGAGAACACCGGGGAGCTGTTTTTT. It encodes CASSLFGGENTGELFF.

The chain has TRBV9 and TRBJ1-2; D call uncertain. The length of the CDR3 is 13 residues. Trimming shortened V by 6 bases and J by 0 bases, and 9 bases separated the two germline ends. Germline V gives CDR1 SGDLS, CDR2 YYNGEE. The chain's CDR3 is CASTEQTNYGYTF. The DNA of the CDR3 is TGTGCCAGCACGGAACAGACTAACTATGGCTACACCTTC.

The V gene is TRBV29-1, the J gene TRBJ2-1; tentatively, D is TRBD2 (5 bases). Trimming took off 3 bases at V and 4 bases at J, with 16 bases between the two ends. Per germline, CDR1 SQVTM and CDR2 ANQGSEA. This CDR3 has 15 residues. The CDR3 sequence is CSVDGLAASYNEQFF. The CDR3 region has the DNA TGCAGCGTTGATGGGCTAGCAGCATCATACAATGAGCAGTTCTTC.

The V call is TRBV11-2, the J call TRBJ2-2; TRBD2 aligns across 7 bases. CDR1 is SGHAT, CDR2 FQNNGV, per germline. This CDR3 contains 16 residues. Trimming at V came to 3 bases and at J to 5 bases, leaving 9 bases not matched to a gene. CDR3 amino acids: CASSFLVSGITGELFF. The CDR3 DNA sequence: TGTGCCAGCAGCTTTCTTGTGAGCGGGATAACCGGGGAGCTGTTTTTT.

The CDR3 spells CAISEGLGQGVGANVLTF. Here the CDR3 DNA reads TGTGCCATCAGTGAAGGCCTGGGACAGGGGGTTGGGGCCAACGTCCTGACTTTC. The chain carries TRBV10-3 and TRBJ2-6, with 11 bases that match TRBD1. Germline V gives CDR1 ENHRY, CDR2 SYGVKD. The length of the CDR3 is 18 residues. The trim removed 3 bases at V and 3 bases at J, leaving 7 bases unmatched.

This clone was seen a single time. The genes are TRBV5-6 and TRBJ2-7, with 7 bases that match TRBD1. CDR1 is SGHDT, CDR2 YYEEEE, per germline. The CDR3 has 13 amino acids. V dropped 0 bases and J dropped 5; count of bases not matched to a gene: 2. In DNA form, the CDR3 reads TGTGCCAGCAGCTTGGACAGGGGTAACGAGCAGTACTTC. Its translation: CASSLDRGNEQYF.

CDR3 residues: CASSDKSRRSWETQYF. As DNA, the CDR3 is TGTGCCAGCAGCGACAAAAGTCGACGGTCGTGGGAGACCCAGTACTTC. The V call is TRBV7-8, the J call TRBJ2-5; D uncertain. The CDR3 is 16 residues long. Germline assignment: CDR1 SGHVS and CDR2 FQNEAQ. Between the trimmed V and J ends, which lost 5 bases and 5 bases, there was a span of 21 bases. The variable domain in full, with the rest retrieved from reference TRBV7-8 and TRBJ2-5, is GAGVSQSPRYKVAKRGQDVALRCDPISGHVSLFWYQQALGQGPEFLTYFQNEAQLDKSGLPSDRFFAERPEGSVSTLKIQRTQQEDSAVYLCASSDKSRRSWETQYFGPGTRLLVL.

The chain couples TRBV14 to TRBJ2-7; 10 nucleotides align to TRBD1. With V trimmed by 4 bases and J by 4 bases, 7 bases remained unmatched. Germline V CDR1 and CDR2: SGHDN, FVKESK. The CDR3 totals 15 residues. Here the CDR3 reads CASSPSGQGLYEQYF. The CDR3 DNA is TGTGCCAGCAGCCCTTCGGGACAGGGGCTGTACGAGCAGTACTTC.

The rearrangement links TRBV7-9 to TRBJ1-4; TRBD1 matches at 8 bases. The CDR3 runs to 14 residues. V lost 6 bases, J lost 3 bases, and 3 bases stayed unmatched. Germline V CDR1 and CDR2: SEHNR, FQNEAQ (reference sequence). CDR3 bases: TGTGCCAGCAGTCCGGACAGGGCTAATGAAAAACTGTTTTTT. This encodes CASSPDRANEKLFF. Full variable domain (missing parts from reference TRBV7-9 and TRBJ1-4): DTGVSQNPRHKITKRGQNVTFRCDPISEHNRLYWYRQTLGQGPEFLTYFQNEAQLEKSRLLSDRFSAERPKGSFSTLEIQRTEQGDSAMYLCASSPDRANEKLFFGSGTQLSVL.

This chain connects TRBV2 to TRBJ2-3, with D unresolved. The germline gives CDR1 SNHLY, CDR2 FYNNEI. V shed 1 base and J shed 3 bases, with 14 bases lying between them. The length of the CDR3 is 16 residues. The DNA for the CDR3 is TGTGCCAGCAGTGAAGGGGTAGCACAAAAGACAGATACGCAGTATTTT. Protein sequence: CASSEGVAQKTDTQYF.

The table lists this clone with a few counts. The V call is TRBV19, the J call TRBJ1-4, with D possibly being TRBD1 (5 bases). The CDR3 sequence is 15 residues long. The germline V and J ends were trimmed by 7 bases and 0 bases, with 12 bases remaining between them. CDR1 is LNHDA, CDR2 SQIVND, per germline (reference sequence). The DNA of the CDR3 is TGTGCCAGTAAAGGGACTCACGCAACTAATGAAAAACTGTTTTTT. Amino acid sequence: CASKGTHATNEKLFF. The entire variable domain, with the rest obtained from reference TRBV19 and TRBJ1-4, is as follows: DGGITQSPKYLFRKEGQNVTLSCEQNLNHDAMYWYRQDPGQGLRLIYYSQIVNDFQKGDIAEGYSVSREKKESFPLTVTSAQKNPTAFYLCASKGTHATNEKLFFGSGTQLSVL.

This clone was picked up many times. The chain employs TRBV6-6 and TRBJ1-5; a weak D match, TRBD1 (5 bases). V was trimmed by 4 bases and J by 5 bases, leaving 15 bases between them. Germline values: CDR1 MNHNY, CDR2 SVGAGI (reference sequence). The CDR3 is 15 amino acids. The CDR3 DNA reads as TGTGCCAGCAGTTTCGGTGGGGGAGGCGATCAGCCCCAGCATTTT. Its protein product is CASSFGGGGDQPQHF.

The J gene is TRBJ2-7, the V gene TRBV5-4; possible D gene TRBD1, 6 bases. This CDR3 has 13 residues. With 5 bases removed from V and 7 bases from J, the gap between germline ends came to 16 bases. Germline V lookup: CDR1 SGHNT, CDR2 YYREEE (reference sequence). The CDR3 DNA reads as TGTGCCAGCAGTATGAGGGGGTCGGGGGAGCAGTACTTC. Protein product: CASSMRGSGEQYF.

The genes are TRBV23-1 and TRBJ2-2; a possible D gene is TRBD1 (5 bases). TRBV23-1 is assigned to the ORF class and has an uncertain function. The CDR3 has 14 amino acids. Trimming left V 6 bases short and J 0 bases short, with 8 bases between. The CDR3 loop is CASRTAANTGELFF. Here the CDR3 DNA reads TGCGCCAGCAGGACAGCCGCGAACACCGGGGAGCTGTTTTTT.

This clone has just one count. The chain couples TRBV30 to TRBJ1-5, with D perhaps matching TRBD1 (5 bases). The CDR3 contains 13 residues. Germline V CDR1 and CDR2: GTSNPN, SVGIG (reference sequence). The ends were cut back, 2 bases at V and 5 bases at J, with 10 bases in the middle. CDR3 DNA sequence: TGTGCCTGGAGTCCAGGGTTAGATCAGCCCCAGCATTTT. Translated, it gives CAWSPGLDQPQHF.

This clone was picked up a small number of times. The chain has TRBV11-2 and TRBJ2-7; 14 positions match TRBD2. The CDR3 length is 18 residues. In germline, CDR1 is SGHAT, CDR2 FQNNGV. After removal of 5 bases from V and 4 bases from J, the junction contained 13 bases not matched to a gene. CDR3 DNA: TGTGCCAGCAGCCCGGGACTAGCGGGAGCCCTCGGGGATTACGAGCAGTACTTC. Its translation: CASSPGLAGALGDYEQYF.

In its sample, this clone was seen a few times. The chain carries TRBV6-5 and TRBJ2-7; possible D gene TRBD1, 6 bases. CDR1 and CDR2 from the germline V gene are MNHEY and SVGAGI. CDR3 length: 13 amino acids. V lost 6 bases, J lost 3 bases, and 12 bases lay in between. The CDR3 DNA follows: TGTGCCAGCAGCTCCGGGACACTCTACGAGCAGTACTTC. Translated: CASSSGTLYEQYF.

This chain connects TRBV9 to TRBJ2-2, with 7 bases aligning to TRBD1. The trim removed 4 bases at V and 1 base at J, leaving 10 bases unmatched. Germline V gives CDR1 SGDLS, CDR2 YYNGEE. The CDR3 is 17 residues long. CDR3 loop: CASSSPGQAGNTGELFF. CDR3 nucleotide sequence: TGTGCCAGCAGCTCACCCGGACAGGCCGGGAACACCGGGGAGCTGTTTTTT.

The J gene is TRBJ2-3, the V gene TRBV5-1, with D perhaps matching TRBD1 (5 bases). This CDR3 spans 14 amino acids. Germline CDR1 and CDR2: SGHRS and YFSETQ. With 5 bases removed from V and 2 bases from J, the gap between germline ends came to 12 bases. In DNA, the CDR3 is TGCGCCAGCAGGACAGAGGCCCTCACAGATACGCAGTATTTT. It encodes CASRTEALTDTQYF.

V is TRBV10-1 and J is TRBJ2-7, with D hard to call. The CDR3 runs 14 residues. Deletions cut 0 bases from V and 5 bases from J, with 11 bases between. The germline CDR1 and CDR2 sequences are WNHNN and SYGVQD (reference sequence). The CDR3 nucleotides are TGCGCCAGCAGTGAGTCGCGGCTCCGGGACGAGCAGTACTTC. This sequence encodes CASSESRLRDEQYF.

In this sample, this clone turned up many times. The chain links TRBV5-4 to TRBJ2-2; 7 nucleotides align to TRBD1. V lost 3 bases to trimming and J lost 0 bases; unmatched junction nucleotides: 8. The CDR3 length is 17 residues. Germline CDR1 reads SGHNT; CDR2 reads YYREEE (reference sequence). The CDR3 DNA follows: TGTGCCAGCAGCTGGAGCGCAGGGGGTACGAACACCGGGGAGCTGTTTTTT. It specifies CASSWSAGGTNTGELFF.

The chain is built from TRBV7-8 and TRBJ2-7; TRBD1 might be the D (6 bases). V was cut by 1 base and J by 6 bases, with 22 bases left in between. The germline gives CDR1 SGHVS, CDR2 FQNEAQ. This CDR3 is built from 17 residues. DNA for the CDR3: TGTGCCAGCAGCTTAGTAACAGGGTTAGTCACTATTGGCGAGCAGTACTTC. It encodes CASSLVTGLVTIGEQYF.

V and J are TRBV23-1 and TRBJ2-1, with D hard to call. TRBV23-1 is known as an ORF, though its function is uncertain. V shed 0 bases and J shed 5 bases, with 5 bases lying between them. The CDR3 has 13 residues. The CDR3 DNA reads TGCGCCAGCAGTCAATCGTACAACAATGAGCAGTTCTTC. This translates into CASSQSYNNEQFF.

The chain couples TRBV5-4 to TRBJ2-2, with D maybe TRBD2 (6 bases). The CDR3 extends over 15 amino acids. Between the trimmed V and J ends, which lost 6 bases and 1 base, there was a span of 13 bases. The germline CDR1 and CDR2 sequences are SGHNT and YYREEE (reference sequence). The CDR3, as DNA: TGTGCCAGCACCCTAGACGGGGGGAACACCGGGGAGCTGTTTTTT. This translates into CASTLDGGNTGELFF.

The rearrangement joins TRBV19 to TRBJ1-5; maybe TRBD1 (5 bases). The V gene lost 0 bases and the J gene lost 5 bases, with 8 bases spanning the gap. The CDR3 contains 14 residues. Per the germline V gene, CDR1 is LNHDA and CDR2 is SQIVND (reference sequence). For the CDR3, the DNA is TGTGCCAGTAGTATAGATCAGGGCTATCAGCCCCAGCATTTT. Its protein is CASSIDQGYQPQHF.

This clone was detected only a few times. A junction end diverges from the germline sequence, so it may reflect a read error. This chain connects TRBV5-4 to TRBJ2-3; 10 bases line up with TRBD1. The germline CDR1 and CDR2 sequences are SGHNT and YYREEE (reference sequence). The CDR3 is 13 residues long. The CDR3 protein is CAGRDRGTDTQYF. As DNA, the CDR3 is TGTGCCGGCAGGGACAGGGGAACAGATACGCAGTATTTT.

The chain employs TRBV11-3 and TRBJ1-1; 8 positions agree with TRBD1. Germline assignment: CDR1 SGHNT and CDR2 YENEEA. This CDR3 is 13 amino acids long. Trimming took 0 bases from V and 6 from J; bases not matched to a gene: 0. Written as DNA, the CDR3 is TGTGCCAGCAGCTTAGAGACAGGGGCTGAAGCTTTCTTT. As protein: CASSLETGAEAFF. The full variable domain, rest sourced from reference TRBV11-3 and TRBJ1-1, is EAGVVQSPRYKIIEKKQPVAFWCNPISGHNTLYWYLQNLGQGPELLIRYENEEAVDDSQLPKDRFSAERLKGVDSTLKIQPAELGDSAVYLCASSLETGAEAFFGQGTRLTVV.

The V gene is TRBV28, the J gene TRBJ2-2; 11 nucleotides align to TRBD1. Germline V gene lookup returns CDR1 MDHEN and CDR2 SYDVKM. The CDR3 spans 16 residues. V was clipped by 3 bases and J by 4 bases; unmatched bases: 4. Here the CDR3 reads CASSLVGTGGTGELFF. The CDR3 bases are TGTGCCAGCAGTTTGGTCGGGACAGGGGGCACCGGGGAGCTGTTTTTT.

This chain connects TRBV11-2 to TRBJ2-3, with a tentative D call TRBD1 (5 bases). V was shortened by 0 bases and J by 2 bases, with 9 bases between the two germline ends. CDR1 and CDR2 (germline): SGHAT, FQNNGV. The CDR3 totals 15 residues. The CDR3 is CASSLEGRHTDTQYF. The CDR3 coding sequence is TGTGCCAGCAGCTTAGAGGGGCGACACACAGATACGCAGTATTTT.

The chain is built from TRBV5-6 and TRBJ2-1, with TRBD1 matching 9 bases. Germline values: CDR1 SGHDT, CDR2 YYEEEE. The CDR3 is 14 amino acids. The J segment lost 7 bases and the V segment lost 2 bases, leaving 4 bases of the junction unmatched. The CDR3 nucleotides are TGTGCCAGCAGCTTCCTCGGGACAGGGAATGAGCAGTTCTTC. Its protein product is CASSFLGTGNEQFF.

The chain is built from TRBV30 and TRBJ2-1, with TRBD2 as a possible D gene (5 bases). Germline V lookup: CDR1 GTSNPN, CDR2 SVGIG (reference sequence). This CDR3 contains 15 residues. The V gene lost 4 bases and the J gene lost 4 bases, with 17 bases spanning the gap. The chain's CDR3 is CAWKEAALRYNEQFF. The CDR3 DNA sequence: TGTGCCTGGAAGGAGGCCGCACTACGATACAATGAGCAGTTCTTC.